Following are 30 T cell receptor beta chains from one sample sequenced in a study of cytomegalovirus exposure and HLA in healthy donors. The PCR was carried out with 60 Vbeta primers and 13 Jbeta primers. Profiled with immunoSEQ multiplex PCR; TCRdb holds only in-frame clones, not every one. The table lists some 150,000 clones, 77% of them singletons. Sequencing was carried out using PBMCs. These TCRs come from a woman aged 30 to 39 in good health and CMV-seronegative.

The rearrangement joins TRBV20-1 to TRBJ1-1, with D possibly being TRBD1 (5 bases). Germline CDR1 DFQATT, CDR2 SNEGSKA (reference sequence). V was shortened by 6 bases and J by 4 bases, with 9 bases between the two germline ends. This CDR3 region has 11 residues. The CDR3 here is CSARVLTEAFF. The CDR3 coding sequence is TGCAGTGCCAGGGTCCTCACTGAAGCTTTCTTT.

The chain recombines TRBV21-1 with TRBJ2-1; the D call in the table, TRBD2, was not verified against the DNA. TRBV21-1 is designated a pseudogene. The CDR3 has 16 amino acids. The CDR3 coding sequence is TGTGCCAGCAGAAGGACTAGCGGTTGCTCCTACAATGAGCAGTTCTTC. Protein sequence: CASRRTSGCSYNEQFF.

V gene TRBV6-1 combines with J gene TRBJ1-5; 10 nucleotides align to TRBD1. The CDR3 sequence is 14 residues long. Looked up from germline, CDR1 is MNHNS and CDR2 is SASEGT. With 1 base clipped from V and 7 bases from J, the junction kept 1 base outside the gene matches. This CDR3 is CASSEGTGGQPQHF. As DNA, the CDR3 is TGTGCCAGCAGTGAAGGGACAGGGGGGCAGCCCCAGCATTTT.

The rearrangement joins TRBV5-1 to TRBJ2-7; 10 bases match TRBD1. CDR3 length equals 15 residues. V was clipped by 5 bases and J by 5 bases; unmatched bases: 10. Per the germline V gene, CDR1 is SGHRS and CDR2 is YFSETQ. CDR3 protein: CASRGPGQGFDEQYF. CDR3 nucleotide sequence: TGCGCCAGCAGGGGACCGGGACAGGGGTTTGACGAGCAGTACTTC.

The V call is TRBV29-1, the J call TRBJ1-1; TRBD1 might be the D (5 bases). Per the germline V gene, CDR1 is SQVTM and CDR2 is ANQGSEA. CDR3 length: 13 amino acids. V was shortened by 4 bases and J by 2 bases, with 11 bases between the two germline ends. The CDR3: CSVVAQANTEAFF. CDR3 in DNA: TGCAGCGTTGTTGCACAGGCCAACACTGAAGCTTTCTTT.

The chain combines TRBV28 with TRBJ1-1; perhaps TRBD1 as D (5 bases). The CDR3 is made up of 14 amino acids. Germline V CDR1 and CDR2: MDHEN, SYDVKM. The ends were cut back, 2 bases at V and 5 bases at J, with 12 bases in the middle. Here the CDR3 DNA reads TGTGCCAGCAGTTTAGCGGGGCGGGGTACTGAAGCTTTCTTT. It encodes CASSLAGRGTEAFF. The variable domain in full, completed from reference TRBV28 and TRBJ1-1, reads DVKVTQSSRYLVKRTGEKVFLECVQDMDHENMFWYRQDPGLGLRLIYFSYDVKMKEKGDIPEGYSVSREKKERFSLILESASTNQTSMYLCASSLAGRGTEAFFGQGTRLTVV.

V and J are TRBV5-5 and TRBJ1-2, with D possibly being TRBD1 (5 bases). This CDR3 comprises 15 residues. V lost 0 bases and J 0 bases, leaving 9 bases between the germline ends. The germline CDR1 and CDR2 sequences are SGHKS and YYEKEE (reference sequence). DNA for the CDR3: TGTGCCAGCAGCTTGGTTACAGGCTCTAACTATGGCTACACCTTC. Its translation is CASSLVTGSNYGYTF.

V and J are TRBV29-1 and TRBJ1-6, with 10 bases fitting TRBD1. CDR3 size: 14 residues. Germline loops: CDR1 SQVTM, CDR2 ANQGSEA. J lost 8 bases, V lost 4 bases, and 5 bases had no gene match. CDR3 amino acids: CSVAGTGVDSPLHF. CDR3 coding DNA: TGCAGCGTTGCGGGGACAGGGGTGGATTCACCCCTCCACTTT.

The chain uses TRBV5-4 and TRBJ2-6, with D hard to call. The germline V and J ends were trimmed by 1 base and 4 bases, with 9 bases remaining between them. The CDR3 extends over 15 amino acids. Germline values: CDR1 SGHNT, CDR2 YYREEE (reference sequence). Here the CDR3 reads CASSLFRSGANVLTF. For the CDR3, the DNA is TGTGCCAGCAGCTTGTTTCGGTCCGGGGCCAACGTCCTGACTTTC.

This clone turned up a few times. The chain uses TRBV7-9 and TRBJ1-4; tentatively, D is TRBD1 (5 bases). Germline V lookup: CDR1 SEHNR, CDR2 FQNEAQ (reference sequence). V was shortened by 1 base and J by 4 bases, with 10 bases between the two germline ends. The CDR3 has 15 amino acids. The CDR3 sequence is CASSLGAGFNEKLFF. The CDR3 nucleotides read TGTGCCAGCAGCTTAGGGGCAGGGTTTAATGAAAAACTGTTTTTT.

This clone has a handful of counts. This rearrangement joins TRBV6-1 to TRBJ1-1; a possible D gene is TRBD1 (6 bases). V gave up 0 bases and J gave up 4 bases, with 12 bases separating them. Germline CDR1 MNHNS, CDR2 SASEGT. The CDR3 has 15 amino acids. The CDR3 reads CASSEAGVGGTEAFF. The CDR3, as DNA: TGTGCCAGCAGTGAAGCGGGGGTAGGGGGCACTGAAGCTTTCTTT.

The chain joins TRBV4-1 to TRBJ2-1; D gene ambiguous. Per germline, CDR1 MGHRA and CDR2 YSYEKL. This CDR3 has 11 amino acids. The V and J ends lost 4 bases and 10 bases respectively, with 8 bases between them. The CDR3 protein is CASSLLGEQFF. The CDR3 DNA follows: TGCGCCAGCAGCCTTCTTGGCGAGCAGTTCTTC.

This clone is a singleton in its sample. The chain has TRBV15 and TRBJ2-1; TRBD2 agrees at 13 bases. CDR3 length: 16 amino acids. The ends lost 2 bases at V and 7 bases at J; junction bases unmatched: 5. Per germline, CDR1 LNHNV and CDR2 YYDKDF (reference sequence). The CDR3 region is CATSRTLAGGLNEQFF. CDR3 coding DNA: TGTGCCACCAGCAGAACACTAGCGGGAGGGCTAAATGAGCAGTTCTTC.

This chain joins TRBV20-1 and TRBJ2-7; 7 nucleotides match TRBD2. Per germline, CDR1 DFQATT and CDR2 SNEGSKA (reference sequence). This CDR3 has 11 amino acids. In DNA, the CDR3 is TGCAGCATCCGACTAGCAGACGAGCAGTACTTC. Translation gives CSIRLADEQYF.

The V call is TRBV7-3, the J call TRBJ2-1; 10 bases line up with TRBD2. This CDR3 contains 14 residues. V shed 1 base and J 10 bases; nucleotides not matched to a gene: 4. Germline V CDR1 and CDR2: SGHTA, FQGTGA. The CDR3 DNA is TGTGCCAGCAGCTTAAACCTAGCGGGAGTAGAGCAGTTCTTC. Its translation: CASSLNLAGVEQFF.

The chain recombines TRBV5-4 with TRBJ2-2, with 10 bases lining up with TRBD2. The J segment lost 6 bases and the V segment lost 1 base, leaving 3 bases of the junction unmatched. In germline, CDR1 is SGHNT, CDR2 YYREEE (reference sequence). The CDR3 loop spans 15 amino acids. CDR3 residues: CASSLPSGSSGELFF. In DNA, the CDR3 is TGTGCCAGCAGCTTGCCTAGCGGGAGCTCCGGGGAGCTGTTTTTT.

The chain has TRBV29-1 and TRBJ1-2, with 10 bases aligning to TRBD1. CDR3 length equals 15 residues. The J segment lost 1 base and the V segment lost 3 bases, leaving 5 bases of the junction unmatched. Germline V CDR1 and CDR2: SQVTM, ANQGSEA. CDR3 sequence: CSVDTGTGVNYGYTF. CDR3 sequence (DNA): TGCAGCGTTGACACCGGGACAGGGGTTAACTATGGCTACACCTTC.

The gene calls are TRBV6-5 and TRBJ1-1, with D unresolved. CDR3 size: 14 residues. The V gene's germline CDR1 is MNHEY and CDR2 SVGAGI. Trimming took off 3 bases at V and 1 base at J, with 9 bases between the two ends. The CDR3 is CASSYSIQNTEAFF. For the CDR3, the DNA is TGTGCCAGCAGTTATTCAATACAGAACACTGAAGCTTTCTTT.

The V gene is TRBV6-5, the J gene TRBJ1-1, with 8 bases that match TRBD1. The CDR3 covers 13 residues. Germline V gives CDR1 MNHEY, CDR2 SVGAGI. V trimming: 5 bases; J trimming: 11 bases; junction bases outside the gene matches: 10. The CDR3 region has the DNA TGTGCCAGCAGTGGCGGACAGGGTTTGGATGCTTTCTTT. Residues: CASSGGQGLDAFF.

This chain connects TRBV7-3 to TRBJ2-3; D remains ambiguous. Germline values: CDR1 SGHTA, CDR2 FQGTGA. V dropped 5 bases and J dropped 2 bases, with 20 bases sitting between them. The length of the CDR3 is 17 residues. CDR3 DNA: TGTGCCAGCAGCCCAGCCCTGGCCCCTAGTACCACAGATACGCAGTATTTT. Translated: CASSPALAPSTTDTQYF.

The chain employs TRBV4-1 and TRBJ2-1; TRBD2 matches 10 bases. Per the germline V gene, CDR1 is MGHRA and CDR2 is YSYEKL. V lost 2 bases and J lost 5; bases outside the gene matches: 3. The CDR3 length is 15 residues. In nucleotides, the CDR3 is TGCGCCAGCAGCCAATGGCTAGCGGGAGACAATGAGCAGTTCTTC. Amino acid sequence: CASSQWLAGDNEQFF.

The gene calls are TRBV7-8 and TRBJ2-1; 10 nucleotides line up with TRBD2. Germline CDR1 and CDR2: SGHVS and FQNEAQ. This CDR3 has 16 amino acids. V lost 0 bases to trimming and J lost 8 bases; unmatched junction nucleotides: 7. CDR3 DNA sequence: TGTGCCAGCAGCTTAGCGAGCGGGGGGGCCCCTCATGAGCAGTTCTTC. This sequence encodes CASSLASGGAPHEQFF.

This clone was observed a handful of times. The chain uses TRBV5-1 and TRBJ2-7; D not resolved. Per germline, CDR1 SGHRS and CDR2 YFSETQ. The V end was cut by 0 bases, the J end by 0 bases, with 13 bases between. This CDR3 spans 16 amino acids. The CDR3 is CASSLAPAESSYEQYF. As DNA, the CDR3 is TGCGCCAGCAGCTTGGCCCCGGCGGAGAGCTCCTACGAGCAGTACTTC.

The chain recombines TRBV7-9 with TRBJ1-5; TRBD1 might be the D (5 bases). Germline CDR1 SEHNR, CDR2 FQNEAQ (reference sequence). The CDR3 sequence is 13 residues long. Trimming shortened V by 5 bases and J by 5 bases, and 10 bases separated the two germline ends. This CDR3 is CASSLDSYQPQHF. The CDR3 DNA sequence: TGTGCCAGCAGCCTAGACAGCTATCAGCCCCAGCATTTT.

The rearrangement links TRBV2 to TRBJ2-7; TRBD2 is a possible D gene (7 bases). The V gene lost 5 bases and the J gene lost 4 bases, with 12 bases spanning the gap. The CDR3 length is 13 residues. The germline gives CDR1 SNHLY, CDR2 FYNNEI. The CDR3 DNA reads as TGTGCCAGCAGTCGGGGGGCGCTTTACGAGCAGTACTTC. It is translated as CASSRGALYEQYF.

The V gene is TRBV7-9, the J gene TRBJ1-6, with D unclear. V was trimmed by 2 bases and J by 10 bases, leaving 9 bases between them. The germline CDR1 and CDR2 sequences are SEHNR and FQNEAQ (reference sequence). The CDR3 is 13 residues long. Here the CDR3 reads CASSLHPGSPLHF. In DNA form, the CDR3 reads TGTGCCAGCAGCTTACATCCGGGGTCACCCCTCCACTTT.

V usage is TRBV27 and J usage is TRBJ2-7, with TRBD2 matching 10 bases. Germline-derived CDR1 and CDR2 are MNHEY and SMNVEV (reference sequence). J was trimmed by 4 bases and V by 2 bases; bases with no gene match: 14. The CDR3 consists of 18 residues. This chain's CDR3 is CASSLGVASGRVWYEQYF. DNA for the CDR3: TGTGCCAGCAGTTTAGGGGTCGCTAGCGGGAGAGTCTGGTACGAGCAGTACTTC.

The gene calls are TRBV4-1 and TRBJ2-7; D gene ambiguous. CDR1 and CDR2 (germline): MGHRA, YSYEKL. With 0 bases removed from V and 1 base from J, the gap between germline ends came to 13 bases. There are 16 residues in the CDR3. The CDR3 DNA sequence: TGCGCCAGCAGCCAAGATAAAGCGACGGCATCCTACGAGCAGTACTTC. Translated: CASSQDKATASYEQYF.

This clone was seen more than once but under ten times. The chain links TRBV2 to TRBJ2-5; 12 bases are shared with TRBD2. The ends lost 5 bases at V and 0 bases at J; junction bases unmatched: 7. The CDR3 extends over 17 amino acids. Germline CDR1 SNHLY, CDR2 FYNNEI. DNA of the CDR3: TGTGCCAGCAGTCATACTAGCGGGAGGCCGTACCAAGAGACCCAGTACTTC. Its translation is CASSHTSGRPYQETQYF. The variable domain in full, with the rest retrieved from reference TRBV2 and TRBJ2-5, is EPEVTQTPSHQVTQMGQEVILRCVPISNHLYFYWYRQILGQKVEFLVSFYNNEISEKSEIFDDQFSVERPDGSNFTLKIRSTKLEDSAMYFCASSHTSGRPYQETQYFGPGTRLLVL.

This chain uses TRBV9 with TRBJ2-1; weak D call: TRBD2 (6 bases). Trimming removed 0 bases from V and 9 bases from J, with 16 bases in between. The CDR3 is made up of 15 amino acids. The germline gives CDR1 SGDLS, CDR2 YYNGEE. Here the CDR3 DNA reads TGTGCCAGCAGCGTAGCTAGCGAAGGATACGGTGAGCAGTTCTTC. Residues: CASSVASEGYGEQFF.